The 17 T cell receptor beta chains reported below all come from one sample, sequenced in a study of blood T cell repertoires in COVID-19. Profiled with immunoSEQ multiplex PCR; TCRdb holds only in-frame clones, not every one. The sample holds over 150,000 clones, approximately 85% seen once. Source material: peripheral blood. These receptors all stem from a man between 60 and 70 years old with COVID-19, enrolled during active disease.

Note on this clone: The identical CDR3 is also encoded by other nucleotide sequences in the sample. CDR3 coding DNA: TGTGCTAGTGGACAGGGCACAGATACGCAGTATTTT. Translated, it gives CASGQGTDTQYF. The genes are TRBV12-5 and TRBJ2-3; D is perhaps TRBD1 (5 bases). Germline V gives CDR1 LGHNT, CDR2 FRNRAP. The CDR3 length is 12 residues. V lost 6 bases and J lost 1, with 5 bases in between.

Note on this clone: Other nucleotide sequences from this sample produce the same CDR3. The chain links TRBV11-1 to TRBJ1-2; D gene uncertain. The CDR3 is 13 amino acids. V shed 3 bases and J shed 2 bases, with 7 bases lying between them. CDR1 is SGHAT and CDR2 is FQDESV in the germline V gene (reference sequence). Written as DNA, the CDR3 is TGTGCCAGCAGCTTGGGGAGAAACTATGGCTACACCTTC. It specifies CASSLGRNYGYTF.

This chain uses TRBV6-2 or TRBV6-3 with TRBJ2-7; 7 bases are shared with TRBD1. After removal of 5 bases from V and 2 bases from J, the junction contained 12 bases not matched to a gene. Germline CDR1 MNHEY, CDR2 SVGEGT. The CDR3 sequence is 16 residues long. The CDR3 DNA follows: TGTGCCAGCAGTACCTTACACATACAGGGGACCTACGAGCAGTACTTC. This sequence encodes CASSTLHIQGTYEQYF.

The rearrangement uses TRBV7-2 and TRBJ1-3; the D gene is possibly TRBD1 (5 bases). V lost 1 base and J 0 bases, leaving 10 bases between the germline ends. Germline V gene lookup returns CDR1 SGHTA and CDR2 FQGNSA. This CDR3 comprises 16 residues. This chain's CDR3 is CASSLVQGTSGNTIYF. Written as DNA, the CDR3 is TGTGCCAGCAGCTTAGTCCAGGGTACCTCTGGAAACACCATATATTTT.

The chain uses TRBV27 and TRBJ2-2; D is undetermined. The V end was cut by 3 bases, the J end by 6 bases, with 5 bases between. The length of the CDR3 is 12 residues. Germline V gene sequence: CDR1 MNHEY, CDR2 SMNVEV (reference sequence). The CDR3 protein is CASSFRAGELFF. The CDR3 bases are TGTGCCAGCAGTTTCCGGGCCGGGGAGCTGTTTTTT.

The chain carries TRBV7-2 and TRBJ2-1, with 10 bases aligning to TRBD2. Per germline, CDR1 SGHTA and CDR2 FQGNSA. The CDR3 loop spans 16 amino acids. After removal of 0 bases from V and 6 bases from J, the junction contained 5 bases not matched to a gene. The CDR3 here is CASSLAALAGVNEQFF. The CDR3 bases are TGTGCCAGCAGCTTAGCTGCTCTAGCGGGAGTCAATGAGCAGTTCTTC.

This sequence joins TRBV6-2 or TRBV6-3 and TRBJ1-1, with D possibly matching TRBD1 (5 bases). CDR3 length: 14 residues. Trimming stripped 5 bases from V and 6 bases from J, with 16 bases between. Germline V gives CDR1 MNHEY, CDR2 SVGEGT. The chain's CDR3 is CASSRARLGAEAFF. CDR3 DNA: TGTGCCAGCAGTCGCGCCCGCTTAGGGGCTGAAGCTTTCTTT.

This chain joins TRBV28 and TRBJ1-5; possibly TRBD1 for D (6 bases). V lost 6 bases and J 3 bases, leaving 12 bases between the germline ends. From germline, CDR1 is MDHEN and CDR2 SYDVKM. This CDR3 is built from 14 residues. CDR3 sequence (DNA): TGTGCCAGCAGCCCCCGACAGGCCAATCAGCCCCAGCATTTT. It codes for CASSPRQANQPQHF.

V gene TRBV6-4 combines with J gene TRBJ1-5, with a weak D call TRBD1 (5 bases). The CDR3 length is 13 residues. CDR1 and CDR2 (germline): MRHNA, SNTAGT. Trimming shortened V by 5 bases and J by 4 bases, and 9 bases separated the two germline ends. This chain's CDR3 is CASSMDINQPQHF. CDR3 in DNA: TGTGCCAGCAGTATGGACATAAATCAGCCCCAGCATTTT.

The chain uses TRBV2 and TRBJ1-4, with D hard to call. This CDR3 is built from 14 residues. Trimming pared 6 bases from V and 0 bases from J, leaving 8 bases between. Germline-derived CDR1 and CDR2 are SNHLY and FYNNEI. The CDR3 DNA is TGTGCCAGCAGCATGGAGGCAACTAATGAAAAACTGTTTTTT. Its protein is CASSMEATNEKLFF.

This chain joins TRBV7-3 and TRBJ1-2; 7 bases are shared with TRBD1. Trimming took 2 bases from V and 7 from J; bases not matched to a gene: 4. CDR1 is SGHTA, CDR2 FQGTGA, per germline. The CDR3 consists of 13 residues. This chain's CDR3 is CASSLDRESGYTF. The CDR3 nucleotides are TGTGCCAGCAGCTTAGACAGGGAGTCTGGCTACACCTTC.

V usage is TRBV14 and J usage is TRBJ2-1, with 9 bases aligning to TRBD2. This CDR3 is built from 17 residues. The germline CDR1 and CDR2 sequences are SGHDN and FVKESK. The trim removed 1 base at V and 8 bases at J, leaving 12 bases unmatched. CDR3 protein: CASSQGHGTSRGYEQFF. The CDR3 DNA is TGTGCCAGCAGCCAAGGGCACGGGACTAGCAGGGGTTATGAGCAGTTCTTC.

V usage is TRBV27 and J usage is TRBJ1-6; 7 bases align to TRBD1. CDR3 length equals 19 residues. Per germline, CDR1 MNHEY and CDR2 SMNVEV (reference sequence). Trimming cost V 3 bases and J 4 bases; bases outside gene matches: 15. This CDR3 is CASSFSVGRQGNYNSPLHF. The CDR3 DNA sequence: TGTGCCAGCAGTTTTTCCGTTGGTCGACAGGGAAATTATAATTCACCCCTCCACTTT.

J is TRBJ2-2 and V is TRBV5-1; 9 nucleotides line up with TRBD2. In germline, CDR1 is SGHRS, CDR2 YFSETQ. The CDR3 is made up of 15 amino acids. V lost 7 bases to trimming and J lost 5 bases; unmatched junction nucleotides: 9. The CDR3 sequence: CASGYIAGETGELFF. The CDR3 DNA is TGCGCCAGCGGCTATATAGCGGGGGAAACCGGGGAGCTGTTTTTT.

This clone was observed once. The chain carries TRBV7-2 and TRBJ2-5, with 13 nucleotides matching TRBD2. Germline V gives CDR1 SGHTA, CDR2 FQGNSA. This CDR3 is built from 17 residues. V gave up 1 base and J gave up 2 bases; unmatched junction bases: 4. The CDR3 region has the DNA TGTGCCAGCAGCTTAGGACAACTAGCGGGGGGGCAAGAGACCCAGTACTTC. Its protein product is CASSLGQLAGGQETQYF.

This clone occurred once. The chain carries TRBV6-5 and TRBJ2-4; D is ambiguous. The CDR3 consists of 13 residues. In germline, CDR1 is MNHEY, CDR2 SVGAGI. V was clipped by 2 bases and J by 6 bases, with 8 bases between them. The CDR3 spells CASSYRQANIQYF. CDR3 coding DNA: TGTGCCAGCAGTTACAGGCAGGCAAACATTCAGTACTTC.

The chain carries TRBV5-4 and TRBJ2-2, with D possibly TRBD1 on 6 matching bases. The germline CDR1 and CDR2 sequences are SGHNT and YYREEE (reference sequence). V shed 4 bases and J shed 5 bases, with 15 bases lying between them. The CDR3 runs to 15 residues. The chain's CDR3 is CASSQSIQGTGELFF. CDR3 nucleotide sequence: TGTGCCAGCAGCCAATCTATACAGGGAACCGGGGAGCTGTTTTTT.